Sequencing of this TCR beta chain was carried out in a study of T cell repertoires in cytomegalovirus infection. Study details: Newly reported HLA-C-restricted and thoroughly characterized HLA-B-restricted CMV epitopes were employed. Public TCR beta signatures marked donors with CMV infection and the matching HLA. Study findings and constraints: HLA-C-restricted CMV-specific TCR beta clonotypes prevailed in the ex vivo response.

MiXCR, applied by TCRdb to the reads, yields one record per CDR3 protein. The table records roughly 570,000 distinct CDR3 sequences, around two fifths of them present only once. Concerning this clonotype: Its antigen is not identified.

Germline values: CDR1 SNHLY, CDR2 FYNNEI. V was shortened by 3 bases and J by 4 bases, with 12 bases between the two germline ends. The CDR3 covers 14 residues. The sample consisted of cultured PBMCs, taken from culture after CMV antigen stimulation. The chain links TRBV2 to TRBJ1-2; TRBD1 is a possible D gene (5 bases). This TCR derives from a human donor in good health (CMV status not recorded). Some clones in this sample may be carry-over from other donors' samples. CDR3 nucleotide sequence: TGTGCCAGCAGTGATAAGGGGTACGGCTATGGCTACACCTTC. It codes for CASSDKGYGYGYTF.